What follows is one TCR beta chain and its context. What it recognizes is unknown. These data are taken from a study of regulatory T cells in long-lasting Graves disease. The study's findings and limits: Those with persistent Graves' had less TCR diversity than newly diagnosed patients.

Between the trimmed V and J ends, which lost 5 bases and 3 bases, there was a span of 17 bases. The V gene's germline CDR1 is SGHVS and CDR2 FQNEAQ. The CDR3 covers 15 residues. The TCR beta library used iRepertoire HTBI primers with Arm-PCR amplification of CDR3. TCRdb recomputed calls from the multiplex PCR reads with MiXCR, one row per CDR3 protein. Of 530,000 or so distinct CDR3 sequences listed, less than 15% are singletons. The sample's time point: newly diagnosed GD, antithyroid drugs for less than 3 months. PBMC-extracted RNA yielded the TCR library. The same data also contributed to another study, on T cells in Graves' hyperthyroidism and ophthalmopathy. Per that paper: Hyperthyroidism patients were newly diagnosed, had disease duration under 2 months, and were aged 18 to 65 years. Diagnostic assessment was based on clinical symptoms, serum thyroxine and TRAb, thyroid ultrasound and orbital computed tomography. First-round RT-PCR targeting the TCR CDR3 was performed with the HTBI primer set.

This receptor was obtained from a man aged 30 to 45 with Graves disease. This material consisted of peripheral blood mononuclear cells (PBMCs), taken at new diagnosis, from a patient treated with antithyroid drugs. The rearrangement links TRBV7-8 to TRBJ2-7; maybe TRBD2 (6 bases). In DNA, the CDR3 is TGTGCCAGCAGCCTCGGCAAAGGCGGGGTCTACGAGCAGTACTTC. Encoded protein: CASSLGKGGVYEQYF.